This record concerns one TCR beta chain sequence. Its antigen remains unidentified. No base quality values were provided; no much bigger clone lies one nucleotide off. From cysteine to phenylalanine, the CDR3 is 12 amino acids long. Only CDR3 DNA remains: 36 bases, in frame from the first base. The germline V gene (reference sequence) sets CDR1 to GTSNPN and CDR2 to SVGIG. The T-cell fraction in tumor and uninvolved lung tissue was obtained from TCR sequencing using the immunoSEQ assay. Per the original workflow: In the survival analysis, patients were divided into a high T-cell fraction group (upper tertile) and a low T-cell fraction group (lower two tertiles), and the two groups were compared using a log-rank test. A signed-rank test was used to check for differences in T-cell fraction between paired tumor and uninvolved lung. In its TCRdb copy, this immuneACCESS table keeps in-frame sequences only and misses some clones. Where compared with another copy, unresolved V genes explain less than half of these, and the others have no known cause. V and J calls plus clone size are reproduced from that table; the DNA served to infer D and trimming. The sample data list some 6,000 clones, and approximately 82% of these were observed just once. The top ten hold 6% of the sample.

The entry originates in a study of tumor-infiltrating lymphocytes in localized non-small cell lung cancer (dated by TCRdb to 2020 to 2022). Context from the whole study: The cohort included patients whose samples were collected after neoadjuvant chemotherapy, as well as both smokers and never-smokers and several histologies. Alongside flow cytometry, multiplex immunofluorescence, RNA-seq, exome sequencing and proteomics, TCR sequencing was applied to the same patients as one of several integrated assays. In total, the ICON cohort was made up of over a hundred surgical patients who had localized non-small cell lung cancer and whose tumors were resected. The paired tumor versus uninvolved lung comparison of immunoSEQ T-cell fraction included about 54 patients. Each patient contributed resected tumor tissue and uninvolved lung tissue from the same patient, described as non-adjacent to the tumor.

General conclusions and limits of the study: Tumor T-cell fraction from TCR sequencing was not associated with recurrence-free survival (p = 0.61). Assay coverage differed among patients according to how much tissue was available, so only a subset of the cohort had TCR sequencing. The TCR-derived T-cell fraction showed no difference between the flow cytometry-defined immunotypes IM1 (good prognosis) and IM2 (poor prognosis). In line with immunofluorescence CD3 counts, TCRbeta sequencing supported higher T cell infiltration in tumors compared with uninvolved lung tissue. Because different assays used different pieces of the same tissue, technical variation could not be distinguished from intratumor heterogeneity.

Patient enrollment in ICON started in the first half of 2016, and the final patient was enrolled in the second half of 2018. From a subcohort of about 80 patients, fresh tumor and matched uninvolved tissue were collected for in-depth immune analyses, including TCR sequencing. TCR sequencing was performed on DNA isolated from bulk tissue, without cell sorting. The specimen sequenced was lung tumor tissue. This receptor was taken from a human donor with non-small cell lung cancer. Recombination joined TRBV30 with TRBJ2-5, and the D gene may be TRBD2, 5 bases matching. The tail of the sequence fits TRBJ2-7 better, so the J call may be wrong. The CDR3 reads CAWSRDVYEQYF. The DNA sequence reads TGTGCCTGGAGTCGGGATGTCTACGAGCAGTACTTC.